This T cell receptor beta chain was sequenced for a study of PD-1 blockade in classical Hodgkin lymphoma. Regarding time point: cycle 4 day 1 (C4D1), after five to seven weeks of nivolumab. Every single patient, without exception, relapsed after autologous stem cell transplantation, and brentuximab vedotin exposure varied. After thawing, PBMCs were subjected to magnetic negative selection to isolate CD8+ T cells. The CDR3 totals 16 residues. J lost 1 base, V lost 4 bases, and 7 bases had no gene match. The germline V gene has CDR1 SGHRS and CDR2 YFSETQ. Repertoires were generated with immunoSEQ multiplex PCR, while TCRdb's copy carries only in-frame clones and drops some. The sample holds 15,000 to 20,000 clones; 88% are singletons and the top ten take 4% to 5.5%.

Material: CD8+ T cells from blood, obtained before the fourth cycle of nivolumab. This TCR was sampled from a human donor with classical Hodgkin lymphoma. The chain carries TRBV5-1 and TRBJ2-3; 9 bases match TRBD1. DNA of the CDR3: TGCGCCAGCAGCAGTACAGGGGGCGTTGGCACAGATACGCAGTATTTT. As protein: CASSSTGGVGTDTQYF.